A single T cell receptor (beta chain) is shown here with its context. The antigen remains unidentified. The sample comes from a study of T cell responses to AZD1222 COVID-19 vaccine. Broader study findings: A rise in Spike-specific TCR breadth and depth followed two AZD1222 doses. Along spike, vaccine-associated CD4 TCRs were found throughout, with dominance at 160-218 and 743-854. A reported finding is that nearly half of spike-specific TCRs target unmutated variant regions.

TCRdb's table, derived via immunoSEQ multiplex PCR, lists solely in-frame clones and lacks some. The sample records about 180,000 clones, around 87% being singletons. V shed 5 bases and J 4 bases; nucleotides not matched to a gene: 7. The CDR3 extends over 16 amino acids. Germline lookup yields CDR1 SGHTA and CDR2 FQGNSA. The chain recombines TRBV7-2 with TRBJ2-3; 12 nucleotides agree with TRBD2. The sequenced sample was peripheral blood, obtained on day 0 of AZD1222 vaccination. The source of this sequence is an adult in good health. The CDR3 nucleotides are TGTGCCAGCAGCCTAACTAGCGGGGGGACCCCAGATACGCAGTATTTT. It encodes CASSLTSGGTPDTQYF.